One and the same sample provided the 29 T cell receptor beta chains below, sequenced in a study of T cell clonality in common variable immunodeficiency. Some clones are missing from TCRdb's copy, which holds only in-frame ones; the method was immunoSEQ multiplex PCR. The sample shows some 45,000 clones, no singletons; the ten largest hold less than 2.5%. Specimen: peripheral blood mononuclear cells. These TCRs come from a person between 18 and 75 years old in good health.

This clone occurred a few times. The DNA ends 3 residues before the CDR3 does, and the rest of the CDR3 is filled in from the germline J gene. V and J are TRBV20-1 and TRBJ1-1, with D unresolved. CDR1 is DFQATT, CDR2 SNEGSKA, per germline (reference sequence). The V and J ends lost 0 bases and 3 bases respectively, with 5 bases between them. The CDR3 is 12 amino acids. CDR3 DNA, as far as it was read: TGCAGTGCTAGAGACAGATACACTGAA. Encoded protein: CSARDRYTE. The complete CDR3 reads CSARDRYTEAFF.

In its sample, this clone was seen many times. The CDR3 goes on 3 residues after the read ends, and that part is filled in from the germline J gene. The chain employs TRBV30 and TRBJ1-1, with D maybe TRBD1 (6 bases). Trimming cost V 4 bases and J 3 bases, with 18 bases left between them. CDR3 length equals 15 residues. CDR1 is GTSNPN and CDR2 is SVGIG in the germline V gene (reference sequence). Partial CDR3 DNA: TGTGCCTGGACCAGGGGAATGGGGCGGGACACTGAA. Amino acid sequence: CAWTRGMGRDTE. In full, the CDR3 is CAWTRGMGRDTEAFF.

Many counts were recorded for this clone. From the germline J gene comes the end of the CDR3, since the read stops 3 residues before it. The rearrangement links TRBV29-1 to TRBJ2-5; tentative D call: TRBD1 (6 bases). The germline V gene has CDR1 SQVTM and CDR2 ANQGSEA. V was pared by 6 bases and J by 5 bases, with 22 bases between. The CDR3 runs 15 residues. The CDR3: CSVRVLTGMRETQYF. CDR3 bases read: TGCAGCGTCCGGGTTCTTACAGGGATGAGGGAGACC.

At least ten counts were recorded for this clone. Other DNA sequences of this sample code for an identical CDR3. The CDR3 spells CAWTSGSYEQYF. Partial CDR3 DNA: TGTGCCTGGACTAGCGGGAGTTACGAG. This chain joins TRBV30 and TRBJ2-7, with 10 positions matching TRBD2. The sequenced fragment ends 3 residues before the CDR3 boundary, so the rest is inferred from the germline J gene. Trimming took 4 bases from V and 4 from J; bases not matched to a gene: 1. This CDR3 has 12 residues. Germline values: CDR1 GTSNPN, CDR2 SVGIG (reference sequence).

This clone came up many times. The CDR3 extends 3 residues past the end of the read, so its final part is completed from the germline J gene. The chain is built from TRBV5-1 and TRBJ1-4, with D uncertain. This CDR3 has 14 amino acids. With 4 bases removed from V and 8 bases from J, the gap between germline ends came to 15 bases. Germline values: CDR1 SGHRS, CDR2 YFSETQ. The sequenced CDR3 bases are TGCGCCAGCAGCCCGAGGATGGAAGGGGAAAAA. Translating it yields CASSPRMEGEK. The full CDR3 is CASSPRMEGEKLFF. Full variable domain (outside the CDR3, taken from reference TRBV5-1 and TRBJ1-4): KAGVTQTPRYLIKTRGQQVTLSCSPISGHRSVSWYQQTPGQGLQFLFEYFSETQRNKGNFPGRFSGRQFSNSRSEMNVSTLELGDSALYLCASSPRMEGEKLFFGSGTQLSVL.

By share of the sample, this clone is medium-sized (0.01 to 0.1%). The read terminates 3 residues ahead of where the CDR3 ends, so the germline J gene completes it. The gene calls are TRBV4-2 and TRBJ2-4; 9 positions agree with TRBD2. CDR3 length equals 20 residues. Germline loops: CDR1 LGHNA, CDR2 YNFKEQ. V lost 0 bases to trimming and J lost 0 bases; unmatched junction nucleotides: 12. The part of the CDR3 DNA that was read is TGTGCCAGCAGCCAAGATCGATGGCTAGCGGGACCCTTAGCCAAAAACATT. It specifies CASSQDRWLAGPLAKNI. The complete CDR3 reads CASSQDRWLAGPLAKNIQYF.

In this sample, this clone turned up a few times. With the read ending 3 residues before the CDR3 end, the germline J gene is used to fill in that end. The chain carries TRBV7-9 and TRBJ1-2; maybe TRBD1 (5 bases). Germline V gene lookup returns CDR1 SEHNR and CDR2 FQNEAQ (reference sequence). The CDR3 has 13 amino acids. The CDR3 bases that were read are TGTGCCAGCAGTCCGACAGCTTCCTACGAC. Translated: CASSPTASYD. The CDR3 in its entirety is CASSPTASYDYTF.

In its sample, this clone was seen many times. The CDR3 end is not reached by the read, which stops 3 residues before it; the germline J gene fills it in. V is TRBV5-4 and J is TRBJ2-2; D is unclear. V was trimmed by 4 bases and J by 4 bases, leaving 14 bases between them. The CDR3 loop spans 15 amino acids. The germline V gene has CDR1 SGHNT and CDR2 YYREEE (reference sequence). The part of the CDR3 DNA that was read is TGTGCCAGCAGCCACCGGGTCTCCAGCACCGGGGAG. Protein: CASSHRVSSTGE. The whole CDR3 reads CASSHRVSSTGELFF. The variable domain in full, with the rest retrieved from reference TRBV5-4 and TRBJ2-2, is ETGVTQSPTHLIKTRGQQVTLRCSSQSGHNTVSWYQQALGQGPQFIFQYYREEENGRGNFPPRFSGLQFPNYSSELNVNALELDDSALYLCASSHRVSSTGELFFGEGSRLTVL.

This clone occurred many times. The CDR3 loop is CASSVGLAVRDTQYF. The DNA read from the CDR3 is TGTGCCAGCAGCGTAGGACTAGCGGTGAGAGATACG. The chain recombines TRBV5-4 with TRBJ2-3; 10 bases line up with TRBD2. The CDR3 end lies 3 residues beyond the end of the read and is filled in from the germline J gene. The germline V gene has CDR1 SGHNT and CDR2 YYREEE (reference sequence). The V segment lost 4 bases and the J segment 5 bases; nucleotides outside the gene matches: 7. The CDR3 is 15 amino acids.

This clone was recorded many times. The CDR3 extends 3 residues past the end of the read, so its final part is completed from the germline J gene. This rearrangement joins TRBV6-4 to TRBJ2-1; TRBD2 agrees at 11 bases. There are 13 residues in the CDR3. Unmatched junction bases numbered 2, after V lost 4 bases and J lost 9 bases. The germline gives CDR1 MRHNA, CDR2 SNTAGT. The sequenced CDR3 bases are TGTGCCAGCAGTGCCACTAGCGGGGGTGAG. Protein: CASSATSGGE. The CDR3 in its entirety is CASSATSGGEQFF.

This clone qualifies as medium-sized. The sequence runs out 3 residues before the end of the CDR3; the remainder is reconstructed from the germline J gene. V and J are TRBV13 and TRBJ1-3; D possibly corresponds to TRBD1 (5 bases). CDR3 length equals 16 residues. The V and J ends lost 0 bases and 0 bases respectively, with 9 bases between them. Germline V lookup: CDR1 PRHDT, CDR2 FYEKMQ (reference sequence). The CDR3 DNA, read in part, is TGTGCCAGCAGCTTAGGAGACAGCATCTCTGGAAACACC. It translates to CASSLGDSISGNT. The full CDR3 reads CASSLGDSISGNTIYF.

This clone appeared many times. The DNA ends 3 residues before the CDR3 does, and the rest of the CDR3 is filled in from the germline J gene. The V gene is TRBV20-1, the J gene TRBJ2-1; TRBD2 agrees at 10 bases. The J segment lost 4 bases and the V segment lost 5 bases, leaving 5 bases of the junction unmatched. The CDR3 spans 14 residues. Per germline, CDR1 DFQATT and CDR2 SNEGSKA (reference sequence). The CDR3 DNA, read in part, is TGCAGTGCTGCCGGGACTAGCGATTACAATGAG. Amino acid sequence: CSAAGTSDYNE. The whole CDR3 protein reads CSAAGTSDYNEQFF.

At least ten counts were recorded for this clone. The CDR3 loop is CAWSLAYEQYF. Partial CDR3 DNA: TGTGCCTGGAGTCTCGCCTACGAG. The J gene is TRBJ2-7, the V gene TRBV30, with unresolved D. The read falls 3 residues short of the CDR3 end, and the missing part is taken from the germline J gene. The CDR3 loop spans 11 amino acids. V dropped 2 bases and J dropped 2 bases, with 4 bases sitting between them. Germline CDR1 GTSNPN, CDR2 SVGIG (reference sequence).

This clone was seen many times. The read ends 3 residues before the CDR3 terminus; that terminus is restored from the germline J gene. The chain joins TRBV11-2 to TRBJ2-7, with 7 bases fitting TRBD1. The germline gives CDR1 SGHAT, CDR2 FQNNGV. The V and J ends lost 5 bases and 5 bases, in that order; junction bases with no gene match: 9. The CDR3 runs to 14 residues. CDR3 bases read: TGTGCCAGCAGCCGGGACAGAAACAGGGACGAG. It translates to CASSRDRNRDE. The full CDR3 protein is CASSRDRNRDEQYF.

This clone was observed many times. The read stops 3 residues short of the end of the CDR3; the missing end is completed from the germline J gene. The chain has TRBV11-2 and TRBJ2-4; D remains unclear. Trimming left V 5 bases short and J 6 bases short, with 11 bases between. The length of the CDR3 is 13 residues. Per the germline V gene, CDR1 is SGHAT and CDR2 is FQNNGV. The sequenced part of the CDR3 DNA is TGTGCCAGCAGCCCGGCCTCGGGAAACATT. It translates to CASSPASGNI. The full CDR3 is CASSPASGNIQYF.

There are many counts of this clone. The CDR3 end lies 3 residues beyond the end of the read and is filled in from the germline J gene. This chain uses TRBV20-1 with TRBJ2-5; 9 nucleotides match TRBD2. The CDR3 extends over 16 amino acids. From germline, CDR1 is DFQATT and CDR2 SNEGSKA (reference sequence). V lost 1 base, J lost 2 bases, and 8 bases stayed unmatched. CDR3 bases read: TGCAGTGCTAGAGGGGGAAGCGGGAGGATTCAAGAGACC. As protein: CSARGGSGRIQET. The CDR3 in its entirety is CSARGGSGRIQETQYF.

In this sample, this clone turned up many times. The DNA ends 3 residues before the CDR3 does, and the rest of the CDR3 is filled in from the germline J gene. The chain combines TRBV20-1 with TRBJ1-5; tentative D call: TRBD1 (5 bases). Germline CDR1 reads DFQATT; CDR2 reads SNEGSKA (reference sequence). The CDR3 totals 14 residues. V was clipped by 3 bases and J by 1 base, with 10 bases between them. The CDR3 loop reads CSASKGYSNQPQHF. The sequenced CDR3 bases are TGCAGTGCTAGTAAGGGGTACAGCAATCAGCCC.

This clone has at least ten counts. The missing CDR3 end, 3 residues past where the read stops, is filled in from the germline J gene. J is TRBJ1-1 and V is TRBV29-1; 9 nucleotides match TRBD1. CDR3 size: 14 residues. Germline CDR1 reads SQVTM; CDR2 reads ANQGSEA. With V trimmed by 7 bases and J by 4 bases, 10 bases remained unmatched. The part of the CDR3 DNA that was read is TGCAGCGCCGAGGGACAGGGCTCGGGCACTGAA. Translating it yields CSAEGQGSGTE. The entire CDR3 protein is CSAEGQGSGTEAFF.

At least ten counts were recorded for this clone. The read ends 3 residues before the CDR3 terminus; that terminus is restored from the germline J gene. The chain couples TRBV7-7 to TRBJ2-5; D is perhaps TRBD2 (5 bases). The germline gives CDR1 SSHAT, CDR2 FNYEAQ (reference sequence). The CDR3 is 13 residues long. V lost 5 bases, J lost 1 base, and 8 bases lay in between. The part of the CDR3 DNA that was read is TGTGCCAGCAGCGCCGGACTCCAAGAGACC. Protein: CASSAGLQET. The entire CDR3 protein is CASSAGLQETQYF.

This clone was observed many times. The read ends 3 residues shy of where the CDR3 ends; the end is completed using the germline J gene. The V call is TRBV30, the J call TRBJ1-1, with D unclear. Germline-derived CDR1 and CDR2 are GTSNPN and SVGIG (reference sequence). The V end was cut by 2 bases, the J end by 0 bases, with 13 bases between. CDR3 size: 15 residues. This CDR3 is CAWSFGQALNTEAFF. CDR3 DNA, as far as it was read: TGTGCCTGGAGTTTTGGGCAGGCCTTGAACACTGAA.

There are many counts of this clone. The read terminates 3 residues ahead of where the CDR3 ends, so the germline J gene completes it. The chain couples TRBV2 to TRBJ2-7, with TRBD1 as a possible D gene (6 bases). The CDR3 consists of 13 residues. Germline assignment: CDR1 SNHLY and CDR2 FYNNEI. With 5 bases removed from V and 4 bases from J, the gap between germline ends came to 12 bases. CDR3 sequence reads: CASSRDTAYEQYF. CDR3 DNA, as far as it was read: TGTGCCAGCAGTCGGGACACAGCGTACGAG.

This clone occurred many times. The read finishes 3 residues shy of the CDR3 end, and the germline J gene is used to complete it. V gene TRBV10-3 combines with J gene TRBJ1-1; 7 nucleotides match TRBD1. V lost 6 bases and J lost 6; bases outside the gene matches: 4. The CDR3 loop spans 12 amino acids. From germline, CDR1 is ENHRY and CDR2 SYGVKD. Incomplete CDR3 DNA: TGTGCCATCAGCCAAGGGGGCGCTGAA. This gives the protein CAISQGGAE. The whole CDR3 sequence is CAISQGGAEAFF.

In its sample, this clone was seen many times. The CDR3 extends 3 residues past the end of the read, so its final part is completed from the germline J gene. The rearrangement joins TRBV6-1 to TRBJ2-7, with D maybe TRBD1 (6 bases). This CDR3 has 16 amino acids. Germline V CDR1 and CDR2: MNHNS, SASEGT. Deletions cut 0 bases from V and 2 bases from J, with 14 bases between. The CDR3 reads CASSEAQLQGAYEQYF. The sequenced CDR3 bases are TGTGCCAGCAGTGAAGCGCAATTACAGGGCGCCTACGAG.

This clone was seen at least ten times. Sequencing ends 3 residues short of the CDR3 end; the germline J gene provides the rest. The chain uses TRBV20-1 and TRBJ2-7; tentative D call: TRBD1 (6 bases). Trimming stripped 4 bases from V and 3 bases from J, with 16 bases between. The CDR3 spans 14 residues. CDR1 is DFQATT, CDR2 SNEGSKA, per germline (reference sequence). The part of the CDR3 DNA that was read is TGCAGTGCTATACTCCGAGGGGGTAACTACGAG. It specifies CSAILRGGNYE. The complete CDR3 protein is CSAILRGGNYEQYF.

This clone was recorded at least ten times. The observed sequence ends 3 residues before the CDR3 terminus, with the missing tail filled in from the germline J gene. V usage is TRBV30 and J usage is TRBJ1-2, with D perhaps matching TRBD1 (6 bases). CDR1 and CDR2 (germline): GTSNPN, SVGIG (reference sequence). Deletions cut 5 bases from V and 7 bases from J, with 20 bases between. The CDR3 covers 14 residues. CDR3 amino acids: CAWSSINRVGGYTF. CDR3 DNA (partial): TGTGCCTGGTCATCAATAAACAGGGTTGGTGGC.

This clone has at least ten counts. One end of the junction does not line up with germline, which may come from a read error. Read data end 3 residues before the CDR3 end; the end is taken from the germline J gene. The genes are TRBV4-2 and TRBJ1-1, with TRBD1 matching 7 bases. CDR1 and CDR2 from the germline V gene are LGHNA and YNFKEQ. CDR3 size: 16 residues. CDR3 bases read: TGCGCCAGCAGCCGGGGGACAGCAGACTTTAACACTGAA. Encoded protein: CASSRGTADFNTE. The complete CDR3 protein is CASSRGTADFNTEAFF.

Many counts were recorded for this clone. From the germline J gene comes the end of the CDR3, since the read stops 3 residues before it. V is TRBV4-2 and J is TRBJ1-2; 9 bases match TRBD1. J gave up 3 bases and V 4 bases, and 21 bases lay outside the gene matches. Germline V gives CDR1 LGHNA, CDR2 YNFKEQ. CDR3 length: 20 amino acids. The CDR3 loop is CASSRFKAGTGFEGYYGYTF. The covered CDR3 bases are TGTGCCAGCAGCCGATTTAAGGCCGGGACAGGGTTTGAGGGATACTATGGC.

This clone was counted many times. The read is 3 residues too short to cover the CDR3 end, so that end is filled in from the germline J gene. This chain links TRBV20-1 with TRBJ1-5; 8 bases align to TRBD1. There are 13 residues in the CDR3. Germline V gives CDR1 DFQATT, CDR2 SNEGSKA (reference sequence). The trim removed 1 base at V and 6 bases at J, leaving 2 bases unmatched. This chain's CDR3 is CSARATGGQPQHF. CDR3 bases read: TGCAGTGCTAGAGCAACAGGGGGTCAGCCC.

Remarks on this clone: One junction end disagrees with the germline gene, perhaps due to a read error. From the germline J gene comes the end of the CDR3, since the read stops 3 residues before it. This CDR3 is also generated by other DNA sequences in the sample. V is TRBV19 and J is TRBJ1-3; D not certain. The CDR3 loop spans 14 amino acids. Per germline, CDR1 LNHDA and CDR2 SQIVND (reference sequence). The covered CDR3 bases are TGTGCCAGTAGTATCCCAACAGTGCGAAACACA. This sequence encodes CASSIPTVRNT. The entire CDR3 protein reads CASSIPTVRNTIYF.